Sequencing of this T cell receptor beta chain was carried out in a study of blood T cell repertoires in COVID-19. Germline V gene data show CDR1 as SGHNT and CDR2 as YYREEE (reference sequence). V lost 1 base and J lost 2, with 15 bases in between. The CDR3 contains 17 residues. TCRdb's copy holds only in-frame clones and misses some; the assay was immunoSEQ multiplex PCR. The sample has 100,000 to 120,000 clones; around 90% are singletons. The sequence was obtained from a human donor in a cohort sampled during active COVID-19. Sequencing was performed on peripheral blood. The chain links TRBV5-4 to TRBJ2-2, with D possibly being TRBD1 (6 bases). The DNA for the CDR3 is TGTGCCAGCAGCTTGTTGATTGGGGGCGCCAACACCGGGGAGCTGTTTTTT. Translating it yields CASSLLIGGANTGELFF.